This TCR beta chain was recorded in a study of Ad26.COV2.S vaccination and SARS-CoV-2 variants. A few counts support this clone. The data were produced by immunoSEQ multiplex PCR, yet TCRdb's version contains in-frame clones alone and is incomplete. The data show about 680,000 clones, about 89% seen once. Indicated treatment: around 19 received Ad26.COV2.S at low or high dose, single or two shots; 5 received placebo; per-sample allocation not given. Samples analyzed were those drawn on day 63 after the first vaccine or placebo injection. Germline loops: CDR1 LNHDA, CDR2 SQIVND (reference sequence). Trimming cost V 3 bases and J 7 bases, with 16 bases left between them. This CDR3 contains 15 residues.

The chain couples TRBV19 to TRBJ1-5; a weak D match, TRBD1 (6 bases). Sample: peripheral blood, taken in a trial of Ad26.COV2.S vaccine versus placebo. This receptor was taken from a person aged 18-65 years who received the Ad26.COV2.S COVID-19 vaccine or a placebo. The chain's CDR3 is CASSILQGLYQPQHF. CDR3 in DNA: TGTGCCAGTAGTATCCTACAGGGTCTTTACCAGCCCCAGCATTTT.